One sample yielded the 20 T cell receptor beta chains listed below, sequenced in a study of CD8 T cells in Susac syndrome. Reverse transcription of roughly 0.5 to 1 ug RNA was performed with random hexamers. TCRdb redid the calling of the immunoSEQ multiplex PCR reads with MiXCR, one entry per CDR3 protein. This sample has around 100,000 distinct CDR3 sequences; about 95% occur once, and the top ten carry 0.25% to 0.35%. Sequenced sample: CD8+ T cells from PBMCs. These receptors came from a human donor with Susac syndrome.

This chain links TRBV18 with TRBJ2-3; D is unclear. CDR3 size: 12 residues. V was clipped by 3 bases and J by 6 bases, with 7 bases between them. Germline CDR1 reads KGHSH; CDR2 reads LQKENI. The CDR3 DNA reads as TGTGCCAGCTCACCGGGGTTGGATACGCAGTATTTT. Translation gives CASSPGLDTQYF.

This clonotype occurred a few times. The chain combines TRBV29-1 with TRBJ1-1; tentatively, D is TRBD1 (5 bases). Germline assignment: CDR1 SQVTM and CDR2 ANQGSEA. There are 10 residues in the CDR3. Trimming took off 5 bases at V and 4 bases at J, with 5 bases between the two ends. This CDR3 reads CSVRGTEAFF. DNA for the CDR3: TGCAGCGTTAGGGGCACTGAAGCTTTCTTT.

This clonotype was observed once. The CDR3 here is CASSFQGDHQETQYF. DNA for the CDR3: TGTGCCAGCAGTTTCCAAGGGGATCACCAAGAGACCCAGTACTTC. This sequence joins TRBV27 and TRBJ2-5; D might be TRBD1 (5 bases). The CDR3 sequence is 15 residues long. V was trimmed by 3 bases and J by 0 bases, leaving 11 bases between them. Germline CDR1 and CDR2: MNHEY and SMNVEV (reference sequence).

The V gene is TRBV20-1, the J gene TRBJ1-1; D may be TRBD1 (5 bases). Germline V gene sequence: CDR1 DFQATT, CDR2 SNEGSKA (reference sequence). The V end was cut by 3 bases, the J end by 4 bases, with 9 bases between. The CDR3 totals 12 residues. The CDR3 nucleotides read TGCAGTGCTAGTTGGGGGAGCACTGAAGCTTTCTTT. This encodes CSASWGSTEAFF.

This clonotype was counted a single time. The CDR3, as DNA: TGCGCCAGCAGCGCCCTGAACCGGAACACTGAAGCTTTCTTT. Its protein product is CASSALNRNTEAFF. V is TRBV5-1 and J is TRBJ1-1; the D is unclear. Trimming removed 4 bases from V and 1 base from J, with 11 bases in between. Germline V lookup: CDR1 SGHRS, CDR2 YFSETQ. This CDR3 is built from 14 residues.

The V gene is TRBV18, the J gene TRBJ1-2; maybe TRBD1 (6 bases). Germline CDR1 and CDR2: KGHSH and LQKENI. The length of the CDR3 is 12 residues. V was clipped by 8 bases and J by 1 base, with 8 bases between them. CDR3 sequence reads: CASLDSNYGYTF. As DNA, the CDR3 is TGTGCCAGCCTGGACAGTAACTATGGCTACACCTTC.

The DNA of the CDR3 is TGCAGCGCTACTCGGGGACAGGCGAAAACCTACGAGCAGTACTTC. It encodes CSATRGQAKTYEQYF. The chain links TRBV29-1 to TRBJ2-7; 8 bases are shared with TRBD1. This CDR3 is 15 amino acids long. V lost 7 bases, J lost 2 bases, and 13 bases stayed unmatched. Germline loops: CDR1 SQVTM, CDR2 ANQGSEA.

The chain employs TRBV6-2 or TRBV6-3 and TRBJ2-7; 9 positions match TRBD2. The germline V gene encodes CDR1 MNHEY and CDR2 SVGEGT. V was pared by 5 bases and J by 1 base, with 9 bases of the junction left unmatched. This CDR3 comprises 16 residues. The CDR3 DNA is TGTGCCAGCAGTCATAGCGGGGGAGAAGAGTCCTACGAGCAGTACTTC. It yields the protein CASSHSGGEESYEQYF.

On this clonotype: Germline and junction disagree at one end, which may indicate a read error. DNA of the CDR3: TGTGCTAGCAGCTCTACAGATTTGGGCAATCAGCCCCAGCATTTT. Encoded protein: CASSSTDLGNQPQHF. The J gene is TRBJ1-5, the V gene TRBV7-7; D is uncertain. Germline V gene sequence: CDR1 SSHAT, CDR2 FNYEAQ (reference sequence). The CDR3 totals 15 residues.

The CDR3 DNA sequence: TGTGCCAGCAGGACAGGGAAGGGCTACACCTTC. Amino acids: CASRTGKGYTF. This chain connects TRBV9 to TRBJ1-2; 7 nucleotides line up with TRBD1. V shed 5 bases and J 8 bases; nucleotides not matched to a gene: 3. CDR3 length: 11 amino acids. CDR1 is SGDLS and CDR2 is YYNGEE in the germline V gene.

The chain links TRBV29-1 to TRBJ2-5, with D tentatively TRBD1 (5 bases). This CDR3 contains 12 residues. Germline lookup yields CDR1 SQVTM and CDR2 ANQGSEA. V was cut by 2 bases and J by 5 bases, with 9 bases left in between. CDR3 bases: TGCAGCGTTGAACAGGGCGGCGAGACCCAGTACTTC. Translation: CSVEQGGETQYF.

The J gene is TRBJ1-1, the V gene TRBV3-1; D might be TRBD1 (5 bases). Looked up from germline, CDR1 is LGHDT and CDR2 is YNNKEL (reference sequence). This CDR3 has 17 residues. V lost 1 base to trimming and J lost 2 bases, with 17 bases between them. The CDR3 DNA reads TGTGCCAGCAGCCAAGCCGGGGGTTCGTCCCTTAACACTGAAGCTTTCTTT. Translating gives CASSQAGGSSLNTEAFF.

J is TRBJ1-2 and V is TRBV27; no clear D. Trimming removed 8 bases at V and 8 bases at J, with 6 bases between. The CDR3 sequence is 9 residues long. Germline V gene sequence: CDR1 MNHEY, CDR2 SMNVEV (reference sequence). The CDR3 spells CASGPGYTF. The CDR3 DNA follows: TGTGCCAGCGGACCCGGCTACACCTTC.

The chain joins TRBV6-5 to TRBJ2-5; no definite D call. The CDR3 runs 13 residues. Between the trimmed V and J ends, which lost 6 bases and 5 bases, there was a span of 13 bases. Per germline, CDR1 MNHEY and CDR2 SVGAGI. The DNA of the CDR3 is TGTGCCAGCAGATCAGCGCAGGAGGAGACCCAGTACTTC. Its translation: CASRSAQEETQYF.

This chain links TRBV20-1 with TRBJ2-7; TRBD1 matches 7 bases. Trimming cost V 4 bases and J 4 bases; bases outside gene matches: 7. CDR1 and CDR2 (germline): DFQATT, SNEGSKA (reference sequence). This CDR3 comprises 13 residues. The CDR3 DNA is TGCAGTGCTACGCAGGGGGTAGGTTACGAGCAGTACTTC. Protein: CSATQGVGYEQYF.

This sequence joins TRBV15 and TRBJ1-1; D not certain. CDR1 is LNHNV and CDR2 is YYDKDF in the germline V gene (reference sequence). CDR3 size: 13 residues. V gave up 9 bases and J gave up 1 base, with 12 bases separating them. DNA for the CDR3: TGTGCCACGGCCGGGGAGCCGAACACTGAAGCTTTCTTT. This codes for CATAGEPNTEAFF.

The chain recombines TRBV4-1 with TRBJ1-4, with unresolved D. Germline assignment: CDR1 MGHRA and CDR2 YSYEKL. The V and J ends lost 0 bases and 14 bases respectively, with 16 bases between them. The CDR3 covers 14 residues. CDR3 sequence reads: CASSQEWTARLLFF. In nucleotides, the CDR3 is TGCGCCAGCAGCCAAGAGTGGACCGCCAGACTCCTGTTTTTT.

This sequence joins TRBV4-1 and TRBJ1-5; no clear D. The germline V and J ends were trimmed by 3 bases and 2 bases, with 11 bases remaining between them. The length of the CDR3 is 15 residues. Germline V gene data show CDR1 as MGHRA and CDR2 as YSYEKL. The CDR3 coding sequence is TGCGCCAGCAGCCATGCAGGCCAGGGCAATCAGCCCCAGCATTTT. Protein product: CASSHAGQGNQPQHF.

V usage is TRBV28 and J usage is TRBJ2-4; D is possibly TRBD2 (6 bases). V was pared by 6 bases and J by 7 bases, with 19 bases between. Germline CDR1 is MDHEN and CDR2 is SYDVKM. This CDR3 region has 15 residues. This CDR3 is CASSLTRSRGNIQYF. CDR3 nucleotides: TGTGCCAGCAGCCTGACTAGGTCAAGAGGGAACATTCAGTACTTC.

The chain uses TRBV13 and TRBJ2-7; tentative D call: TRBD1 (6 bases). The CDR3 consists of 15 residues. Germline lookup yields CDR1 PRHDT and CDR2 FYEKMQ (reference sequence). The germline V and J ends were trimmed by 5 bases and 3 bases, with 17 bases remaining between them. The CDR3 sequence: CASSLHGTPLYEQYF. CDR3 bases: TGTGCCAGCAGCCTTCACGGGACACCCCTCTACGAGCAGTACTTC.